The next 9 T cell receptor beta chains were all read from a single sample in a study of T cell responses to AZD1222 COVID-19 vaccine. Data came from immunoSEQ multiplex PCR; TCRdb stores just in-frame clones and leaves some out. The repertoire holds more than 85,000 clones, with 88% as singletons. Sequenced material: peripheral blood, taken on day 0 of AZD1222 vaccination. These receptors were obtained from an adult in good health.

This clone was detected once. The chain recombines TRBV6-5 with TRBJ2-1; tentative D call: TRBD1 (5 bases). Trimming left V 6 bases short and J 5 bases short, with 17 bases between. This CDR3 spans 15 amino acids. CDR1 is MNHEY, CDR2 SVGAGI, per germline. CDR3 sequence: CASSLVWGVNNEQFF. CDR3 DNA sequence: TGTGCCAGCAGCCTAGTGTGGGGCGTTAACAATGAGCAGTTCTTC.

The genes are TRBV28 and TRBJ1-1, with D possibly TRBD1 on 5 matching bases. The CDR3 contains 16 residues. Germline lookup yields CDR1 MDHEN and CDR2 SYDVKM. The germline V and J ends were trimmed by 5 bases and 7 bases, with 23 bases remaining between them. CDR3 DNA sequence: TGTGCCAGCAGTCGAACCTTTATTGGCCCTACAGGTGAAGCTTTCTTT. It translates to CASSRTFIGPTGEAFF.

This clone showed up just a few times. The chain links TRBV6-2 or TRBV6-3 to TRBJ2-1; 11 positions agree with TRBD2. The germline V gene encodes CDR1 MNHEY and CDR2 SVGEGT. V gave up 0 bases and J gave up 3 bases; unmatched junction bases: 4. This CDR3 contains 17 residues. The CDR3 coding sequence is TGTGCCAGCAGTTACTCCGGGACTAGCGGAATCTACAATGAGCAGTTCTTC. Residues: CASSYSGTSGIYNEQFF.

The J gene is TRBJ1-2, the V gene TRBV6-5; weak D call: TRBD1 (5 bases). Germline CDR1 is MNHEY and CDR2 is SVGAGI. The CDR3 extends over 12 amino acids. V shed 6 bases and J shed 5 bases, with 10 bases lying between them. This CDR3 is CASSSGLYGYTF. CDR3 DNA sequence: TGTGCCAGCAGCTCAGGGTTATATGGCTACACCTTC.

This clone was picked up one time. The CDR3 DNA sequence: TGCAGCGTCGATAGGACCAACACTGAAGCTTTCTTT. It codes for CSVDRTNTEAFF. This chain links TRBV29-1 with TRBJ1-1; D is ambiguous. The CDR3 is 12 residues long. V dropped 6 bases and J dropped 2 bases, with 10 bases sitting between them. Germline V CDR1 and CDR2: SQVTM, ANQGSEA. The full variable domain, rest sourced from reference TRBV29-1 and TRBJ1-1, is SAVISQKPSRDICQRGTSLTIQCQVDSQVTMMFWYRQQPGQSLTLIATANQGSEATYESGFVIDKFPISRPNLTFSTLTVSNMSPEDSSIYLCSVDRTNTEAFFGQGTRLTVV.

This chain uses TRBV19 with TRBJ2-2; D is unresolved. The CDR3 runs to 14 residues. V was pared by 7 bases and J by 5 bases, with 14 bases between. Germline loops: CDR1 LNHDA, CDR2 SQIVND (reference sequence). In DNA form, the CDR3 reads TGTGCCAGTAAGGATGACCCCTTAACCGGGGAGCTGTTTTTT. As protein: CASKDDPLTGELFF.

The chain has TRBV6-6 and TRBJ2-5, with TRBD1 as a possible D gene (6 bases). Trimming shortened V by 0 bases and J by 3 bases, and 8 bases separated the two germline ends. Germline CDR1 MNHNY, CDR2 SVGAGI (reference sequence). The CDR3 is 14 amino acids. Here the CDR3 reads CASSYSNREETQYF. CDR3 coding DNA: TGTGCCAGCAGTTACTCGAACAGGGAAGAGACCCAGTACTTC.

In DNA, the CDR3 is TGTGCCAGCAGCTTAGGAATAGTGGAGTTCTTC. Translation gives CASSLGIVEFF. The chain recombines TRBV11-2 with TRBJ2-1, with D hard to call. CDR3 length equals 11 residues. Germline V gene sequence: CDR1 SGHAT, CDR2 FQNNGV. Trimming left V 1 base short and J 14 bases short, with 9 bases between.

This chain connects TRBV2 to TRBJ1-1; D not resolved. CDR3 length: 15 amino acids. Trimming removed 4 bases from V and 1 base from J, with 13 bases in between. Germline CDR1 is SNHLY and CDR2 is FYNNEI. The DNA of the CDR3 is TGTGCCAGCAGTGGCCCGGGAATCAAGAACACTGAAGCTTTCTTT. Translation: CASSGPGIKNTEAFF.